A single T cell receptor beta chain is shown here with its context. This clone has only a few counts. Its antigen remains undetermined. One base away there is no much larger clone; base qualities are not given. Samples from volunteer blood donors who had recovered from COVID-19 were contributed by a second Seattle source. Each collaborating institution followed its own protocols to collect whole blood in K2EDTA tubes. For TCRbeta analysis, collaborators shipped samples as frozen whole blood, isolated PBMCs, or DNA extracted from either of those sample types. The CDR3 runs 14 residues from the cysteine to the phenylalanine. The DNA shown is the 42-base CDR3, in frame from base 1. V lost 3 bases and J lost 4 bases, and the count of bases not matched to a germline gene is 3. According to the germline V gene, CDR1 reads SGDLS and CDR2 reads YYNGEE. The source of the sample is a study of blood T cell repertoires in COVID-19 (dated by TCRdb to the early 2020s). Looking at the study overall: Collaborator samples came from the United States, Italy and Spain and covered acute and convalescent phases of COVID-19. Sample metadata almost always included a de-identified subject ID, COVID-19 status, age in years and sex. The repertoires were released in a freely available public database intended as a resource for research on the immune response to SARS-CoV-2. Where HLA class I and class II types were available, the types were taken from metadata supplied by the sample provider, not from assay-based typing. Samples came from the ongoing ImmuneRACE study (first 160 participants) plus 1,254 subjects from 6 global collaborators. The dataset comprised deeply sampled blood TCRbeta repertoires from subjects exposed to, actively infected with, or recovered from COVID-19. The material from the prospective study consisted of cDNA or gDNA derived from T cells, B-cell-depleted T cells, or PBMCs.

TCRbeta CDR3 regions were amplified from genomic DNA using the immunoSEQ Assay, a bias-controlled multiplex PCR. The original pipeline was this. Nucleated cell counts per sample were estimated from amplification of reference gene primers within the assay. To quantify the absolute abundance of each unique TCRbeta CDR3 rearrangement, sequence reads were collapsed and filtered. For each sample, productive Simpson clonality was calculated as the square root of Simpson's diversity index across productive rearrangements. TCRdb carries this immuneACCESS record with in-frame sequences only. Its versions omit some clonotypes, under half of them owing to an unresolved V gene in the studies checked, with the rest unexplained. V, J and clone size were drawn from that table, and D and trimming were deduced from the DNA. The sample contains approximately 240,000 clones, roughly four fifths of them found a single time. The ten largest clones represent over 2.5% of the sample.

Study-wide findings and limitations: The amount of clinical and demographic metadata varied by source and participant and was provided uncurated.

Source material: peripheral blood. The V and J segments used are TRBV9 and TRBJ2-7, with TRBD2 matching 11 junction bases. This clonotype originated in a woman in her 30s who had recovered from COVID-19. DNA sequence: TGTGCCAGCAGCGACACTAGCGGGGGATACGAGCAGTACTTC. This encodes CASSDTSGGYEQYF.